These 4 T cell receptor beta chains were sequenced from one sample in a study of blood T cell repertoires in COVID-19. The table came from immunoSEQ multiplex PCR; TCRdb's copy has only in-frame clones and leaves some out. The sample includes roughly 210,000 clones, about 88% of them seen just once. Sequenced: peripheral blood. The receptors were gathered from a man in his 70s with acute or convalescent COVID-19.

The rearrangement joins TRBV5-1 to TRBJ2-7, with 14 bases lining up with TRBD2. The CDR3 consists of 15 residues. The germline gives CDR1 SGHRS, CDR2 YFSETQ. V gave up 2 bases and J gave up 6 bases; unmatched junction bases: 4. The CDR3 region has the DNA TGCGCCAGCAGCTTTGGACTAGCGGGAGGACGCGAGCAGTACTTC. It encodes CASSFGLAGGREQYF.

J is TRBJ2-1 and V is TRBV10-3; TRBD2 matches 7 bases. This CDR3 spans 15 amino acids. V was clipped by 7 bases and J by 8 bases; unmatched bases: 14. Germline CDR1 ENHRY, CDR2 SYGVKD. The CDR3 nucleotides read TGTGCCATCAAGGCGCAGCGGGGCCCTAGGGATGAGCAGTTCTTC. Its protein is CAIKAQRGPRDEQFF.

The chain recombines TRBV7-9 with TRBJ2-5, with 8 bases matching TRBD2. CDR1 and CDR2 (germline): SEHNR, FQNEAQ (reference sequence). The CDR3 spans 16 residues. V lost 5 bases, J lost 2 bases, and 10 bases stayed unmatched. The CDR3 is CASSVGREDLQETQYF. The CDR3 DNA follows: TGTGCCAGCAGCGTGGGGCGGGAGGACTTACAAGAGACCCAGTACTTC.

The gene calls are TRBV14 and TRBJ2-6; the D is unclear. Germline lookup yields CDR1 SGHDN and CDR2 FVKESK. V shed 4 bases and J shed 0 bases, with 7 bases lying between them. The CDR3 is 15 residues long. This CDR3 reads CASSPQFSGANVLTF. DNA for the CDR3: TGTGCCAGCAGCCCCCAATTCTCTGGGGCCAACGTCCTGACTTTC.